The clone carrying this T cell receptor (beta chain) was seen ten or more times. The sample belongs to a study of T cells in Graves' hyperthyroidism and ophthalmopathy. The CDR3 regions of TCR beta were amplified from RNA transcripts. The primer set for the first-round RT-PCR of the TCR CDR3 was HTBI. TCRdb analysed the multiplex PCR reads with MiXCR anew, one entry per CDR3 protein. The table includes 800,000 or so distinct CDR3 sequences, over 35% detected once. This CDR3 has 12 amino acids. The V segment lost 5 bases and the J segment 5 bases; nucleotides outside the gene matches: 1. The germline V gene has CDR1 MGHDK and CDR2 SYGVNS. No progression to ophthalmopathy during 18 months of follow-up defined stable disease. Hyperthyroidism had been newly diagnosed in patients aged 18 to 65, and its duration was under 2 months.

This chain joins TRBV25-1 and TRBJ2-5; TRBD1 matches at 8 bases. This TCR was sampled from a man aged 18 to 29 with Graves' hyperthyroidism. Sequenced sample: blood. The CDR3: CASSNRGETQYF. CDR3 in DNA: TGTGCCAGCAGTAACAGGGGGGAGACCCAGTACTTC. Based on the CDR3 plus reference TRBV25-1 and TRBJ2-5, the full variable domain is EADIYQTPRYLVIGTGKKITLECSQTMGHDKMYWYQQDPGMELHLIHYSYGVNSTEKGDLSSESTVSRIRTEHFPLTLESARPSHTSQYLCASSNRGETQYFGPGTRLLVL.